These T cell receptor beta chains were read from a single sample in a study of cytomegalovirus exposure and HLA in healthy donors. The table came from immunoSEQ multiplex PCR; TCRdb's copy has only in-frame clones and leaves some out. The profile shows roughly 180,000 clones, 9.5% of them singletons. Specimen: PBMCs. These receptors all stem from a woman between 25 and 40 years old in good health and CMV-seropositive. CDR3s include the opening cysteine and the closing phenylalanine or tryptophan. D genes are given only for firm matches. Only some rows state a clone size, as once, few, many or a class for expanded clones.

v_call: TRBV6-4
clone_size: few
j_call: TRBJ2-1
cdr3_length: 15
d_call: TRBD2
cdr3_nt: TGTGCCAGCAGACTGGGACTAGCGGGGTACAATGAGCAGTTCTTC
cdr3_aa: CASRLGLAGYNEQFF

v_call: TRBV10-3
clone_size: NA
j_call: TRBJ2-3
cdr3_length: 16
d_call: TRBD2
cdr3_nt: TGTGCCATCAGTGAAACTAGCGGGGTATTCACAGATACGCAGTATTTT
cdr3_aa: CAISETSGVFTDTQYF

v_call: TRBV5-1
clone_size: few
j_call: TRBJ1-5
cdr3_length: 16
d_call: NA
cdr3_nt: TGCGCCAGCAGCTTGGATTACGGGCAGGGGTATCAGCCCCAGCATTTT
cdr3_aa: CASSLDYGQGYQPQHF

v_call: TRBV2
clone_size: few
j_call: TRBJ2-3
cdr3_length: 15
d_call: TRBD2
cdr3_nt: TGTGCCAGCAGTGGCAGCGGGATCCTCACAGATACGCAGTATTTT
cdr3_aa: CASSGSGILTDTQYF

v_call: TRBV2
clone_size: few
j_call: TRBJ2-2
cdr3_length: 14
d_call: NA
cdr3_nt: TGTGCCAGCAGTGGGGGTCTAGCGACCGGGGAGCTGTTTTTT
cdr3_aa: CASSGGLATGELFF

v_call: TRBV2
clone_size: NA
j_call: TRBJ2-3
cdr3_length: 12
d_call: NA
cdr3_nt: TGTGCCAGCAGTCCCGGTGGGGGCCAACAGTATTTT
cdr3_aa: CASSPGGGQQYF

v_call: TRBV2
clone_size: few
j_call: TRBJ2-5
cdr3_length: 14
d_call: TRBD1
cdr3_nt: TGTGCCAGCAGTGCCCGTACAGGGGGGGAGACCCAGTACTTC
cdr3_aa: CASSARTGGETQYF

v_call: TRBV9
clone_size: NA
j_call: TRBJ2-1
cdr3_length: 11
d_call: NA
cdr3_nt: TGTGCCAGCAGCGTCGGTCGAGAGCAGTTCTTC
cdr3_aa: CASSVGREQFF

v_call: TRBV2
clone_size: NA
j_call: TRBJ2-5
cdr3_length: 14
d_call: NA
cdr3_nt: TGTGCCAGCAGTGAAGTGACAGAGCAAGAGACCCAGTACTTC
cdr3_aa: CASSEVTEQETQYF

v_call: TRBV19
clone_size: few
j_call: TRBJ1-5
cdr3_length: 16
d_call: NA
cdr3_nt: TGTGCCAGTAGTATCAGGTTAGGCGTAAGTCATCAGCCCCAGCATTTT
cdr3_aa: CASSIRLGVSHQPQHF

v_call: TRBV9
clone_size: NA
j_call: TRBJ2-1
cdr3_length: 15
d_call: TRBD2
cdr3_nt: TGTGCCAGCACCGGAGCGGGAGAGGGGTACAATGAGCAGTTCTTC
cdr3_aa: CASTGAGEGYNEQFF

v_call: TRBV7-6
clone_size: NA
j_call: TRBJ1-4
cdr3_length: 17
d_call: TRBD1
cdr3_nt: TGTGCCAGCAGCTCGACAGGGGGCGCTGGGGCTAATGAAAAACTGTTTTTT
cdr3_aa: CASSSTGGAGANEKLFF

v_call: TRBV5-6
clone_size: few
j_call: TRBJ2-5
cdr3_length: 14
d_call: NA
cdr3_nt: TGTGCCAGCAGCCCTTTCGGGATGGATGAGACCCAGTACTTC
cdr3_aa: CASSPFGMDETQYF

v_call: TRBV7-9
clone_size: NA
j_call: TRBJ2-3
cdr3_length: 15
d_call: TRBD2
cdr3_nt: TGTGCCAGCAGCTCGGGACTAGCAGACACAGATACGCAGTATTTT
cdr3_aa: CASSSGLADTDTQYF

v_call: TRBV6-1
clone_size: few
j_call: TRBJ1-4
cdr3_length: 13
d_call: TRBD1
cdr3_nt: TGTGCCTATGCGGGGGACAGGGCTGAAAAACTGTTTTTT
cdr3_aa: CAYAGDRAEKLFF

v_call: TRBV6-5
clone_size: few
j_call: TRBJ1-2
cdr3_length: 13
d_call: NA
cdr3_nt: TGTGCCAGCAGTTACCGGGGATTCTATGGCTACACCTTC
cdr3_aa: CASSYRGFYGYTF

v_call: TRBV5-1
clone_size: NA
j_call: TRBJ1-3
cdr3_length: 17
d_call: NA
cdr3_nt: TGCGCCAGCAGCTTGGTTCCCGCCGGGTCCTCTGGAAACACCATATATTTT
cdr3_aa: CASSLVPAGSSGNTIYF

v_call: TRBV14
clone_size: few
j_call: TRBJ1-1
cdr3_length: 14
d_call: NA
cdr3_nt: TGTGCCAGCAGCCGGTCAGGGAGGGGCACTGAAGCTTTCTTT
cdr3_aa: CASSRSGRGTEAFF

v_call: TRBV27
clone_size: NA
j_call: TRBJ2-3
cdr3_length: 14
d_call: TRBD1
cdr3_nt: TGTGCCAGCAGGCGGACAGGGGGAATTGATACGCAGTATTTT
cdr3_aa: CASRRTGGIDTQYF

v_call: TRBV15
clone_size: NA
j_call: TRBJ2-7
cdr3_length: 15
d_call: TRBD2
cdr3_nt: TGTGCCACCAGCACCGCTAGCGGCGCCCCCTACGAGCAGTACTTC
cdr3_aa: CATSTASGAPYEQYF

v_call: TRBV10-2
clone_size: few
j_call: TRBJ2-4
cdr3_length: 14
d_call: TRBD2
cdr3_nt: TGCGCCAGCAGTGAGTCCGGGAGGGGGAACATTCAGTACTTC
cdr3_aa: CASSESGRGNIQYF

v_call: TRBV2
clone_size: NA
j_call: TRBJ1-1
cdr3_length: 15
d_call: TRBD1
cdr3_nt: TGTGCCAGCAGTGAAGGGGGGACAGGGAACACTGAAGCCTTCTTT
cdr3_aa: CASSEGGTGNTEAFF

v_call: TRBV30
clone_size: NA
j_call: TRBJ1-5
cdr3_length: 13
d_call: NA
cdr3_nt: TGTGCCTGGAGTGTACGGGCAGCTAGCCCCCAGCATTTT
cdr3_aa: CAWSVRAASPQHF

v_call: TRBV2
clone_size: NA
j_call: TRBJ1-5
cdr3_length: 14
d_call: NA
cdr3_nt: TGTGCCAGCAGTGGGAGTACGAGCAATCAGCCCCAGCATTTT
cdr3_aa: CASSGSTSNQPQHF

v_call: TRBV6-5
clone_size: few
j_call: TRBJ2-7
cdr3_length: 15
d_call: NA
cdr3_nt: TGTGCCAGCAGTTACTTCGTGGACAGAGTCTACGAGCAGTACTTC
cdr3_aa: CASSYFVDRVYEQYF

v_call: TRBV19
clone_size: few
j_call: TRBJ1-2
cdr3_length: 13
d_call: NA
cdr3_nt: TGTGCCAGTAGTTCGGACAGAAACTATGGCTACACCTTC
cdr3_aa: CASSSDRNYGYTF

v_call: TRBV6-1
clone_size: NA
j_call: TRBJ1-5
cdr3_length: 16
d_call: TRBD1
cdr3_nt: TGTGCCAGCAGTGTTCCCTTGACAGGGTGGAATCAGCCCCAGCATTTT
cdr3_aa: CASSVPLTGWNQPQHF

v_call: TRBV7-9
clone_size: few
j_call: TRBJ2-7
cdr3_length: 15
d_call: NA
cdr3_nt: TGTGCCAGCAGCCCTGGGCGCCCATTCCGTGACGAGCAGTACTTC
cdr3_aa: CASSPGRPFRDEQYF

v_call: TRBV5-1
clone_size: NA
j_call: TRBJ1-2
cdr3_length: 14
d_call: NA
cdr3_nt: TGCGCCAGCAGCTTGGTTGAGGCTAACTATGGCTACACCTTC
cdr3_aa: CASSLVEANYGYTF

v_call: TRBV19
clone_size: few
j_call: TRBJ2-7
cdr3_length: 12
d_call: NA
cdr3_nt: TGTGCCAGTAGTATCCCAGGTCTCGAGCAGTACTTC
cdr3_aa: CASSIPGLEQYF

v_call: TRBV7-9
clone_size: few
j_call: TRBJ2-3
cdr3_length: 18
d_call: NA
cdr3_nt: TGTGCCAGCAGCTTAGAATCGAACGACAATTATGACACAGATACGCAGTATTTT
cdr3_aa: CASSLESNDNYDTDTQYF

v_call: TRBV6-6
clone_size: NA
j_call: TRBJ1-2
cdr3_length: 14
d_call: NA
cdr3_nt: TGTGCCAGCACCGACAGATCCACTAACTATGGCTACACCTTC
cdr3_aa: CASTDRSTNYGYTF

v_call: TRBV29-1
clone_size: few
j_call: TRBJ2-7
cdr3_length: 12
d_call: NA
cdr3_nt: TGCAGCGTCCAGACAGCCACCTACGAGCAGTACTTC
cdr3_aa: CSVQTATYEQYF

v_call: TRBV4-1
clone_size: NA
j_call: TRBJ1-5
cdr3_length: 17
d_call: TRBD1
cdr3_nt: TGCGCCAGCAGCCAAGATGCTGGGACAGGGATTAATCAGCCCCAGCATTTT
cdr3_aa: CASSQDAGTGINQPQHF

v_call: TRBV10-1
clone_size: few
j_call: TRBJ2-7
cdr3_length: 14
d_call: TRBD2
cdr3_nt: TGCGCCAGCAGTGTGACTAGCGGGGTCGGAGAGCAGTACTTC
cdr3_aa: CASSVTSGVGEQYF

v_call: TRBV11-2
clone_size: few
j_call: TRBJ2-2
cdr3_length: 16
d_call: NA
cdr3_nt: TGTGCCAGCAGCTACGACAGCCTTACGAACACCGGGGAGCTGTTTTTT
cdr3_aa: CASSYDSLTNTGELFF

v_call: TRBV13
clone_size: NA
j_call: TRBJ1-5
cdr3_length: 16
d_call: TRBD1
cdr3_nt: TGTGCCAGCAGCTTAGGGGGACAGGGTGTCGGTCAGCCCCAGCATTTT
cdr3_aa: CASSLGGQGVGQPQHF